Below, 17 T cell receptor beta chains from the same sample are listed, as sequenced in a study of T cell repertoires in ileal Crohn's disease. The time point is: neoterminal ileum biopsy at postoperative endoscopy, about 6 months after surgery. Method: immunoSEQ multiplex PCR; TCRdb's copy keeps in-frame clones and lacks some. The sample has approximately 19,000 clones, 60% to 75% seen once; the top ten hold 4% to 4.5%. Sample: ileal tissue. Source of these receptors: an adult with Crohn's disease.

The rearrangement links TRBV5-1 to TRBJ2-7, with 7 bases aligning to TRBD2. The CDR3 is 14 amino acids. V lost 1 base and J lost 4; bases outside the gene matches: 5. Germline CDR1 reads SGHRS; CDR2 reads YFSETQ. The CDR3 coding sequence is TGCGCCAGCAGCTTGAGACTGCGGGGGTACGAGCAGTACTTC. Residues: CASSLRLRGYEQYF.

The chain couples TRBV6-1 to TRBJ1-1; 12 bases are shared with TRBD1. CDR1 MNHNS and CDR2 SASEGT come from the germline V gene. The CDR3 extends over 15 amino acids. The junction had 4 bases not matched to a gene; V was cut back by 4 bases and J by 4 bases. This chain's CDR3 is CASSARDRGLTEAFF. The CDR3 DNA reads TGTGCCAGCAGTGCCAGGGACAGGGGGCTCACTGAAGCTTTCTTT.

The chain is built from TRBV6-1 and TRBJ1-6; D gene uncertain. CDR3 length: 13 amino acids. The V and J ends lost 6 bases and 8 bases respectively, with 11 bases between them. CDR1 and CDR2 from the germline V gene are MNHNS and SASEGT. CDR3 region: CASSDTSHSPLHF. CDR3 bases: TGTGCCAGCAGCGACACTTCACATTCACCCCTCCACTTT.

In nucleotides, the CDR3 is TGTGCCAGTAGTCTGGGGAGGAGGGACACCGGGGAGCTGTTTTTT. Amino acid sequence: CASSLGRRDTGELFF. The V gene is TRBV19, the J gene TRBJ2-2; TRBD2 is a possible D gene (6 bases). Germline CDR1 is LNHDA and CDR2 is SQIVND (reference sequence). V was pared by 5 bases and J by 3 bases, with 13 bases between. The CDR3 spans 15 residues.

The V gene is TRBV10-3, the J gene TRBJ1-1; TRBD1 matches at 8 bases. The germline CDR1 and CDR2 sequences are ENHRY and SYGVKD. V trimming: 0 bases; J trimming: 5 bases; junction bases outside the gene matches: 8. There are 16 residues in the CDR3. CDR3 DNA: TGTGCCATCAGTGAGTCAGGACAGGGAACGGGAACTGAAGCTTTCTTT. It translates to CAISESGQGTGTEAFF.

Details on this clone: A junction end diverges from the germline sequence, so it may reflect a read error. The chain carries TRBV20-1 and TRBJ2-7; D perhaps matches TRBD1 (7 bases). The CDR3 is 11 amino acids. CDR1 DFQATT and CDR2 SNEGSKA come from the germline V gene (reference sequence). In DNA, the CDR3 is TGCAGTGCTAGAACAGGGGCGGGGATGAACTTC. It codes for CSARTGAGMNF.

This clone was detected a few times. The genes are TRBV6-5 and TRBJ2-7, with a possible D match to TRBD2 (6 bases). The CDR3 covers 11 residues. From germline, CDR1 is MNHEY and CDR2 SVGAGI. The V end lost 7 bases, the J end lost 9 bases, and 13 bases lay between the germline ends. CDR3 sequence: CASTWRGGQYF. The CDR3 nucleotides read TGTGCCAGCACCTGGAGGGGCGGGCAGTACTTC.

This chain joins TRBV30 and TRBJ1-2; a weak D match, TRBD1 (5 bases). The CDR3 contains 13 residues. Germline-derived CDR1 and CDR2 are GTSNPN and SVGIG (reference sequence). V gave up 7 bases and J gave up 4 bases, with 16 bases separating them. In DNA, the CDR3 is TGTGCCTCCCCGTTGGGGGGAGTCTATGGCTACACCTTC. Translating it yields CASPLGGVYGYTF.

The V gene is TRBV4-2, the J gene TRBJ2-1; 13 positions match TRBD2. Unmatched junction bases numbered 8, after V lost 0 bases and J lost 6 bases. There are 18 residues in the CDR3. Germline-derived CDR1 and CDR2 are LGHNA and YNFKEQ. CDR3 sequence: CASSQDRPTSGRGNEQFF. In DNA, the CDR3 is TGTGCCAGCAGCCAAGATCGCCCCACTAGCGGGAGGGGCAATGAGCAGTTCTTC.

The chain recombines TRBV4-2 with TRBJ2-1, with TRBD2 identical over 8 bases. CDR1 is LGHNA and CDR2 is YNFKEQ in the germline V gene. The CDR3 length is 15 residues. The V segment lost 0 bases and the J segment 5 bases; nucleotides outside the gene matches: 3. The CDR3 is CASSQETSGNNEQFF. Here the CDR3 DNA reads TGTGCCAGCAGCCAAGAAACTAGCGGTAACAATGAGCAGTTCTTC.

The chain is built from TRBV27 and TRBJ2-6; D unclear. This CDR3 is 16 amino acids long. The germline gives CDR1 MNHEY, CDR2 SMNVEV (reference sequence). V dropped 3 bases and J dropped 1 base, with 10 bases sitting between them. In DNA, the CDR3 is TGTGCCAGCAGTTTGTACGAGCCATCTGGGGCCAACGTCCTGACTTTC. Its translation: CASSLYEPSGANVLTF.

V and J are TRBV15 and TRBJ2-7; D is perhaps TRBD2 (5 bases). Trimming took 1 base from V and 1 from J, leaving 11 bases between them. This CDR3 has 15 amino acids. CDR1 is LNHNV and CDR2 is YYDKDF in the germline V gene (reference sequence). The CDR3 is CATSRVFGKSYEQYF. CDR3 sequence (DNA): TGTGCCACCAGCAGAGTCTTCGGGAAGTCCTACGAGCAGTACTTC.

The V and J genes are TRBV18 and TRBJ2-3; 7 bases align to TRBD2. This CDR3 spans 13 amino acids. Unmatched junction bases numbered 4, after V lost 8 bases and J lost 2 bases. From germline, CDR1 is KGHSH and CDR2 LQKENI. The CDR3 sequence is CASIRGVTDTQYF. In DNA form, the CDR3 reads TGTGCCAGCATTCGGGGGGTCACAGATACGCAGTATTTT.

This clone was seen a handful of times. The V gene is TRBV30, the J gene TRBJ2-5; 10 bases map to TRBD1. The DNA matches TRBJ2-7 better at its end, which makes the J call doubtful. CDR1 and CDR2 (germline): GTSNPN, SVGIG (reference sequence). This CDR3 has 13 residues. The CDR3 reads CAWRRTGGYEQYF. The CDR3 coding sequence is TGTGCCTGGAGGAGGACAGGGGGCTACGAGCAGTACTTC.

V usage is TRBV5-1 and J usage is TRBJ2-3; TRBD2 matches 13 bases. The CDR3 has 15 residues. The V gene's germline CDR1 is SGHRS and CDR2 YFSETQ. The V segment lost 4 bases and the J segment 3 bases; nucleotides outside the gene matches: 2. CDR3 protein: CASSPGLAGTDTQYF. The CDR3 nucleotides read TGCGCCAGCAGCCCGGGACTAGCGGGAACAGATACGCAGTATTTT.

This chain joins TRBV15 and TRBJ1-2; maybe TRBD1 (5 bases). CDR3 length: 15 amino acids. The V gene's germline CDR1 is LNHNV and CDR2 YYDKDF (reference sequence). Trimming took 1 base from V and 6 from J, leaving 15 bases between them. CDR3 in amino acids: CATSRGGGRVNGYTF. The CDR3 DNA reads TGTGCCACCAGCAGAGGAGGCGGCAGGGTGAATGGCTACACCTTC.

This clone was seen a handful of times. This chain joins TRBV7-6 and TRBJ1-6; the match to TRBD1 covers 7 bases. V dropped 3 bases and J dropped 8; count of bases not matched to a gene: 7. The CDR3 extends over 15 amino acids. Germline-derived CDR1 and CDR2 are SGHVS and FNYEAQ. In DNA form, the CDR3 reads TGTGCCAGCAGCTTCGGGACAGAAGTATATTCACCCCTCCACTTT. Encoded protein: CASSFGTEVYSPLHF.